A selection of T cell receptor beta chains follows, all from one sample in a study of cytomegalovirus exposure and HLA in healthy donors. Sequenced by immunoSEQ multiplex PCR; TCRdb stores in-frame clones only, minus some. In the table there are about 160,000 clones, approximately 87% of which are singletons. Material: PBMCs. These receptor sequences come from a woman aged 25 to 39 in good health and CMV-seronegative. CDR3s leave out the opening cysteine and the closing phenylalanine or tryptophan.

J: TRBJ2-1
V: TRBV27
CDR3: ARLAESYNEQF

J: TRBJ1-2
V: TRBV6-5
CDR3: ASRRRTGTYGYT

J: TRBJ2-1
V: TRBV7-9
CDR3: ASSLVGGTEQF

J: TRBJ2-3
V: TRBV28
CDR3: ASTSAGSTDTQY

J: TRBJ2-7
V: TRBV7-9
CDR3: ASSFYDRGSYEQY

J: TRBJ2-5
V: TRBV6-5
CDR3: ASSYLSAAQETQY

J: TRBJ2-5
V: TRBV5-4
CDR3: ASSDTGTLETQY

J: TRBJ2-7
V: TRBV27
CDR3: ASSPGTAYEQY

J: TRBJ2-7
V: TRBV28
CDR3: ASSLAGDAYEQY

J: TRBJ1-3
V: TRBV4-3
CDR3: ASSQGPGSGNTIY

J: TRBJ2-5
V: TRBV5-1
CDR3: ASSLATGSTFPQETQY

J: TRBJ2-2
V: TRBV19
CDR3: ASSRTGRTGELF

J: TRBJ1-2
V: TRBV18
CDR3: ASSPKRQGIGTNYGYT

J: TRBJ1-1
V: TRBV7-3
CDR3: ASSTTGGQNTEAF

J: TRBJ1-1
V: TRBV29-1
CDR3: SGGQGAGSTEAF

J: TRBJ1-5
V: TRBV5-1
CDR3: ASSLDRGNQPQH

J: TRBJ2-1
V: TRBV5-4
CDR3: ASSGTSGNYNEQF

J: TRBJ2-3
V: TRBV5-4
CDR3: ASSRGLAGQYTDTQY

J: TRBJ1-4
V: TRBV18
CDR3: ASSLPVPNEKLF

J: TRBJ2-1
V: TRBV6-1
CDR3: ASSGIRTRNNEQF

J: TRBJ2-5
V: TRBV5-4
CDR3: ATSEGQETQY

J: TRBJ1-1
V: TRBV9
CDR3: ASSVTGWGTEAF

J: TRBJ1-2
V: TRBV5-1
CDR3: ASSLAGTGEVYGYT

J: TRBJ1-4
V: TRBV4-3
CDR3: ASSQDGVGSLTGGFLF

J: TRBJ1-1
V: TRBV6-6
CDR3: ASTYRGNTEAF

J: TRBJ2-7
V: TRBV5-1
CDR3: ASSWDPIYEQY

J: TRBJ2-5
V: TRBV5-6
CDR3: ASRVRQDRQETQY

J: TRBJ2-5
V: TRBV18
CDR3: ASSSGLAGEEETQY

J: TRBJ2-7
V: TRBV7-2
CDR3: ASSYLRGDEQY

J: TRBJ2-7
V: TRBV7-2
CDR3: ASSLGIGYEQY

J: TRBJ2-7
V: TRBV4-1
CDR3: ASSPGSGYEQY

J: TRBJ2-7
V: TRBV6-1
CDR3: ASTLAYEQY

J: TRBJ2-4
V: TRBV4-1
CDR3: ASSQALTGGNIQY

J: TRBJ2-7
V: TRBV18
CDR3: ASSATGDEQY

J: TRBJ1-1
V: TRBV7-9
CDR3: ASSLPTGNTEAF

J: TRBJ2-7
V: TRBV7-2
CDR3: ASSRNSAYEQY

J: TRBJ1-5
V: TRBV5-1
CDR3: ASSLDGAINQPQH

J: TRBJ1-6
V: TRBV9
CDR3: ASSVEPLNNSPLH

J: TRBJ1-6
V: TRBV5-1
CDR3: ASSSDVLYSPLH

J: TRBJ1-5
V: TRBV19
CDR3: ASSRLGTGSNQPQH

J: TRBJ2-5
V: TRBV6-1
CDR3: ASFPVGTGQETQY

J: TRBJ2-5
V: TRBV4-1
CDR3: ASSQVGLLRETQY

J: TRBJ1-4
V: TRBV27
CDR3: ASRPTGTEGEKLF

J: TRBJ2-1
V: TRBV29-1
CDR3: SVAGTSGRASYNEQF

J: TRBJ1-5
V: TRBV6-5
CDR3: ASSYSPDGNQPQH

J: TRBJ2-2
V: TRBV5-1
CDR3: ASSSRDSLGELF